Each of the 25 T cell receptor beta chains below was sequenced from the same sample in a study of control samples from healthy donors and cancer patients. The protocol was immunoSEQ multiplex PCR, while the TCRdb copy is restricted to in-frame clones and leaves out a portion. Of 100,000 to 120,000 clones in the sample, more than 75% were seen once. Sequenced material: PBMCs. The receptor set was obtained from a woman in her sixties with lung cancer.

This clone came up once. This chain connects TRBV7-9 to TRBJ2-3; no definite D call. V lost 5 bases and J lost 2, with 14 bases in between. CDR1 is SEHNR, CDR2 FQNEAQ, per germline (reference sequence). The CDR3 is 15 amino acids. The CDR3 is CASSVMRLTTDTQYF. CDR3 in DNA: TGTGCCAGCAGCGTCATGCGACTGACCACAGATACGCAGTATTTT.

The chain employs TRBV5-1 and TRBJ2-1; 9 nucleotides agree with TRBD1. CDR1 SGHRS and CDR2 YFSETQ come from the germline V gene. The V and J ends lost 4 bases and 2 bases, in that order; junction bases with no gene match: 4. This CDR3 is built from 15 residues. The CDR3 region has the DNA TGCGCCAGCAGCATAACAGGGGGCGCCTACAATGAGCAGTTCTTC. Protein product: CASSITGGAYNEQFF.

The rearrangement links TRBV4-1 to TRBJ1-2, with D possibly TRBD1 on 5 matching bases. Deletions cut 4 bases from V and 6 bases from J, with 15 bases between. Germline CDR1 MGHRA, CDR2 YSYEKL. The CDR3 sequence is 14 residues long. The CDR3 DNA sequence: TGCGCCAGCAGCCTCCCCGGTGGGGGGAATGGCTACACCTTC. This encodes CASSLPGGGNGYTF.

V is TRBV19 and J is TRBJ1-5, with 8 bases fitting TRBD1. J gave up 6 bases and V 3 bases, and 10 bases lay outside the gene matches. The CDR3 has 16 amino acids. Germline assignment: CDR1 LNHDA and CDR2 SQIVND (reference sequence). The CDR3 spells CASSIYRGDGSQPQHF. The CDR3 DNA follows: TGTGCCAGTAGTATTTACAGGGGGGACGGGAGTCAGCCCCAGCATTTT.

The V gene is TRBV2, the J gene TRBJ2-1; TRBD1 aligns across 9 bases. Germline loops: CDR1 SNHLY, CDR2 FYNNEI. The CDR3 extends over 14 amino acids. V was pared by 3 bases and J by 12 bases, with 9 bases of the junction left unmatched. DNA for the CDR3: TGTGCCAGCAGTGACAGGGACAGGGTCTGGCGGCAGTTCTTC. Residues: CASSDRDRVWRQFF.

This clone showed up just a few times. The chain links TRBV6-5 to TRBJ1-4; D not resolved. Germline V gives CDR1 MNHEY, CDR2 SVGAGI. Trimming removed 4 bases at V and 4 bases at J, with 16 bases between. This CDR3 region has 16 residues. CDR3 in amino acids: CASSLASTRLNEKLFF. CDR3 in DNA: TGTGCCAGCAGTTTGGCCTCGACCCGACTTAATGAAAAACTGTTTTTT.

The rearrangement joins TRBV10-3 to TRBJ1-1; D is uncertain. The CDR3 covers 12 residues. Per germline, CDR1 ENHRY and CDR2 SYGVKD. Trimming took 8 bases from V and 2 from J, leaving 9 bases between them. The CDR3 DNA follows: TGTGCCATCTCTATGGCTAACACTGAAGCTTTCTTT. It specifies CAISMANTEAFF.

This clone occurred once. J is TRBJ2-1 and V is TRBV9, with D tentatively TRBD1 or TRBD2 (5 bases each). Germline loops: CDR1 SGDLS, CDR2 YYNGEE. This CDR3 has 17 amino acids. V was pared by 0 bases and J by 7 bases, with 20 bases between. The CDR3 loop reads CASSVANGGLWGNEQFF. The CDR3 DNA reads TGTGCCAGCAGCGTAGCTAACGGCGGCCTCTGGGGGAATGAGCAGTTCTTC.

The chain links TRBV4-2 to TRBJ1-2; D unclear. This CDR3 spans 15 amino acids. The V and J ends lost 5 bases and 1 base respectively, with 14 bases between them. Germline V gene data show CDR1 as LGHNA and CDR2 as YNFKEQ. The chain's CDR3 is CASSSTSAHNYGYTF. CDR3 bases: TGTGCCAGCAGCTCCACCTCTGCTCATAACTATGGCTACACCTTC.

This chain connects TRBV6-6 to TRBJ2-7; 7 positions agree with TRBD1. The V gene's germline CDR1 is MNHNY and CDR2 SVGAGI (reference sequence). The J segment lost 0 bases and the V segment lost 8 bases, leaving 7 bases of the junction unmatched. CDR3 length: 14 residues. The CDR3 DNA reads TGTGCCAGCTACAGGGGCCTTAGCTCCTACGAGCAGTACTTC. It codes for CASYRGLSSYEQYF.

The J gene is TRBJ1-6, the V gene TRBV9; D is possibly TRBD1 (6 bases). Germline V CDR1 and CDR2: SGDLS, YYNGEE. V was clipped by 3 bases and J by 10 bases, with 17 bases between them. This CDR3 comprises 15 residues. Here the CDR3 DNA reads TGTGCCAGCAGCGCCCAGGGGCTAGCCAACTCACCCCTCCACTTT. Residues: CASSAQGLANSPLHF. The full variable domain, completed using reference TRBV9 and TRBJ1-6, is DSGVTQTPKHLITATGQRVTLRCSPRSGDLSVYWYQQSLDQGLQFLIQYYNGEERAKGNILERFSAQQFPDLHSELNLSSLELGDSALYFCASSAQGLANSPLHFGNGTRLTVT.

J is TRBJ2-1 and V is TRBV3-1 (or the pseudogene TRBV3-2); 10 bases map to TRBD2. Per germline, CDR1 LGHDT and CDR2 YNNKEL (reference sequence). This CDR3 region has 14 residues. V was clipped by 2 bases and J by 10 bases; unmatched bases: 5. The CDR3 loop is CASSQLSGGPEQFF. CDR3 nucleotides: TGTGCCAGCAGCCAACTTAGCGGGGGGCCCGAGCAGTTCTTC.

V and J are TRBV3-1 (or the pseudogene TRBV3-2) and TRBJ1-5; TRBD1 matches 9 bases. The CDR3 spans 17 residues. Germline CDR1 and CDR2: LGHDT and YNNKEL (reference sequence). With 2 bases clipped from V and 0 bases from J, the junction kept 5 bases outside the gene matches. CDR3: CASSQNGQGYSNQPQHF. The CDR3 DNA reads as TGTGCCAGCAGCCAAAATGGACAGGGGTATAGCAATCAGCCCCAGCATTTT.

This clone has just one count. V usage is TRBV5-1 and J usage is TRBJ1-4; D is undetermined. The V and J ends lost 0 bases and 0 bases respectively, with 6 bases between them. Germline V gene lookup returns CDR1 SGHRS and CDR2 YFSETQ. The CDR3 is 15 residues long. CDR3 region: CASSLVSATNEKLFF. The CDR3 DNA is TGCGCCAGCAGCTTGGTCTCCGCAACTAATGAAAAACTGTTTTTT.

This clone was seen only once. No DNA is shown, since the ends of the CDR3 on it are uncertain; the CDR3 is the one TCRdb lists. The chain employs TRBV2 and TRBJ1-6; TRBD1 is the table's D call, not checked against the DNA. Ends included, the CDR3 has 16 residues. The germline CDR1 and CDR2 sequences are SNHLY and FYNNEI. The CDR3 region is CASSTSGQGNNSPLHF.

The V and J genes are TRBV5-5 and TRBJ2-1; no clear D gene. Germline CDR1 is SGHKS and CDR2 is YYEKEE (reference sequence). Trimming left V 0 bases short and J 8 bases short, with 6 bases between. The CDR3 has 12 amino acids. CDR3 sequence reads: CASSLGVYEQFF. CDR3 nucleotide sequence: TGTGCCAGCAGCTTGGGAGTCTATGAGCAGTTCTTC.

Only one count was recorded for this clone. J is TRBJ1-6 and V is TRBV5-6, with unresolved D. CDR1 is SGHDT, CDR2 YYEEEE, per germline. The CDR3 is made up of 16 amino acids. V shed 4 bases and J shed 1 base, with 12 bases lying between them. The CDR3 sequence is CASSPRRESYNSPLHF. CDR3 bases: TGTGCCAGCAGCCCCCGAAGGGAATCCTATAATTCACCCCTCCACTTT.

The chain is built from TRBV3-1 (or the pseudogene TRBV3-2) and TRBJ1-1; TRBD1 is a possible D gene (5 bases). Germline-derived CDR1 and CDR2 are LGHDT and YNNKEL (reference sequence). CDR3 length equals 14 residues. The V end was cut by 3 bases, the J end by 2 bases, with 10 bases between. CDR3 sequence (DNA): TGTGCCAGCAGCCAGGAGGGGATAAACACTGAAGCTTTCTTT. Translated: CASSQEGINTEAFF.

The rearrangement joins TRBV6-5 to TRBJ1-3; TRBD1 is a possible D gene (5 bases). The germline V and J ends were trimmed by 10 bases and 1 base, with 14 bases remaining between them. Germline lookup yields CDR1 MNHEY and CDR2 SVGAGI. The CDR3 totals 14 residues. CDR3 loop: CAIQVLTSGNTIYF. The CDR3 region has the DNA TGTGCCATACAGGTACTAACATCTGGAAACACCATATATTTT.

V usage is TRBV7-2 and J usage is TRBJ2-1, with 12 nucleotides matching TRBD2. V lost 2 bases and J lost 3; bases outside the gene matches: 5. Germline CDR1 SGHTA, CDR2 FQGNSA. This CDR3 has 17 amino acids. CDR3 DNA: TGTGCCAGCAGCTTAAGTCTAGCGGGGGGGCTCTACAATGAGCAGTTCTTC. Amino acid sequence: CASSLSLAGGLYNEQFF.

In DNA, the CDR3 is TGTGCCAGCAGTTTAGTCAGGGGAAGCAATCAGCCCCAGCATTTT. This sequence encodes CASSLVRGSNQPQHF. The chain joins TRBV27 to TRBJ1-5, with D possibly matching TRBD1 (6 bases). The CDR3 consists of 15 residues. Trimming shortened V by 2 bases and J by 1 base, and 9 bases separated the two germline ends. Germline V CDR1 and CDR2: MNHEY, SMNVEV (reference sequence).

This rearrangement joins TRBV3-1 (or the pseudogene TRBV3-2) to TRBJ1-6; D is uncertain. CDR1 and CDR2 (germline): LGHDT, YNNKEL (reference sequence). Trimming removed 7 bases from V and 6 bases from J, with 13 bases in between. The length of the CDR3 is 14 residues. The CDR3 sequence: CASIEPGVNSPLHF. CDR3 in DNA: TGTGCCAGCATCGAGCCCGGGGTTAATTCACCCCTCCACTTT.

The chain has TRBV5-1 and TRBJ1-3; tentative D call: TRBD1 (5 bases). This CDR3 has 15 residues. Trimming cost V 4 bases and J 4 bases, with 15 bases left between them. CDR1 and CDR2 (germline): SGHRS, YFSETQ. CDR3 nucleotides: TGCGCCAGCAGCCTCACCCAGGGAGAGGGAAACACCATATATTTT. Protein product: CASSLTQGEGNTIYF.

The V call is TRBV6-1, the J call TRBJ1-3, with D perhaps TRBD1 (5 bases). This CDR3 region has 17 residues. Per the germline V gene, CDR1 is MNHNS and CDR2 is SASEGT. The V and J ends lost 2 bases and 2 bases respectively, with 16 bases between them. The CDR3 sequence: CASSELAGGATGNTIYF. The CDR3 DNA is TGTGCCAGCAGTGAACTCGCAGGCGGGGCGACTGGAAACACCATATATTTT.

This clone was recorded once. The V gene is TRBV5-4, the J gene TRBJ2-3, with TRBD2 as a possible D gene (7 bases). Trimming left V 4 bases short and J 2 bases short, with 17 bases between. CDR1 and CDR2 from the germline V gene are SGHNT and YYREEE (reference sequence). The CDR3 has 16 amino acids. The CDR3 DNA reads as TGTGCCAGCAGCCTTGCTGGGGGGGCCCTCACAGATACGCAGTATTTT. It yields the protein CASSLAGGALTDTQYF.